What follows describes a single TCR beta chain. Its antigen remains unknown. The CDR3 is 14 residues long. CDR1 is MNHEY and CDR2 is SMNVEV in the germline V gene (reference sequence). Trimming left V 3 bases short and J 4 bases short, with 12 bases between. The source of the sample is a study of PD-1 blockade in classical Hodgkin lymphoma. Study at large: Nivolumab dosing for patients was 3 mg/kg, administered intravenously every 2 weeks. Whole-study results and caveats: Newly diagnosed patients and complete responders had comparable diversity at baseline. By C4D1 there was a significant rise in CD4+ TCR diversity but not in CD8+ TCR diversity. Reasons behind the repertoire differences stay unclear, perhaps disease activity or earlier therapy.

Measured with immunoSEQ multiplex PCR; TCRdb has only the in-frame clones, and not every one. Here the sample spans 20,000 to 25,000 clones, 60% to 75% being singletons. Stated time point: cycle 4 day 1 (C4D1), after less than 7 weeks of nivolumab. In every patient, relapse followed autologous stem cell transplantation, while exposure to brentuximab vedotin differed. The sequencing used peripheral blood mononuclear cells (PBMCs), collected before the fourth cycle of nivolumab. This TCR was sampled from a human donor with classical Hodgkin lymphoma. The chain has TRBV27 and TRBJ1-1; no reliable D call. The CDR3 loop is CASSLGRRFTEAFF. The CDR3 DNA follows: TGTGCCAGCAGTTTGGGAAGACGTTTCACTGAAGCTTTCTTT.